The 30 T cell receptor beta chains below come from one sample, sequenced in a study of blood T cell repertoires in COVID-19. Generated by immunoSEQ multiplex PCR, the TCRdb table keeps only in-frame clones and is missing some. The repertoire includes about 400,000 clones, around 90% of them detected once, and 2% to 2.5% sits in the top ten. Sample: PBMCs or T cells enriched from blood (not recorded which). The receptors were gathered from a woman aged 40 to 50 with acute COVID-19.

The chain couples TRBV11-2 to TRBJ1-2, with 10 bases aligning to TRBD1. Germline assignment: CDR1 SGHAT and CDR2 FQNNGV. J lost 6 bases, V lost 10 bases, and 11 bases had no gene match. The CDR3 runs 14 residues. CDR3 in amino acids: CATSPTGQGNGYTF. The CDR3 region has the DNA TGTGCCACATCCCCAACGGGACAGGGGAATGGCTACACCTTC.

The chain carries TRBV12-3 or TRBV12-4 and TRBJ1-5, with a possible D match to TRBD1 (6 bases). V shed 6 bases and J shed 10 bases, with 16 bases lying between them. The CDR3 runs to 13 residues. This CDR3 is CASSPGGAKPQHF. CDR3 bases: TGTGCCAGCAGCCCGGGGGGGGCGAAACCCCAGCATTTT.

This clone has a single count. This chain connects TRBV3-1 (or the pseudogene TRBV3-2) to TRBJ1-1, with D possibly being TRBD1 (6 bases). The V end was cut by 3 bases, the J end by 4 bases, with 18 bases between. CDR3 length: 16 amino acids. CDR1 is LGHDT and CDR2 is YNNKEL in the germline V gene (reference sequence). CDR3 coding DNA: TGTGCCAGCAGCCATATCGCACTGGGGGCGAGCACTGAAGCTTTCTTT. Translation: CASSHIALGASTEAFF.

The chain recombines TRBV19 with TRBJ1-4; 9 positions match TRBD1. This CDR3 comprises 15 residues. J was trimmed by 4 bases and V by 5 bases; bases with no gene match: 5. Germline V lookup: CDR1 LNHDA, CDR2 SQIVND (reference sequence). CDR3 in DNA: TGTGCCAGTAGTTTCCGGGACAGGGATAATGAAAAACTGTTTTTT. Translation: CASSFRDRDNEKLFF.

The CDR3 DNA reads as TGTGCCAGCAGCCAAGATTACACAGGGTGGGGTAAGGGCCATGAAGCTTTCTTT. Protein product: CASSQDYTGWGKGHEAFF. The V gene is TRBV14, the J gene TRBJ1-1, with D possibly TRBD1 on 6 matching bases. The CDR3 spans 18 residues. Trimming removed 0 bases at V and 7 bases at J, with 24 bases between. Looked up from germline, CDR1 is SGHDN and CDR2 is FVKESK.

This rearrangement joins TRBV6-4 to TRBJ2-1; D ambiguous. Germline assignment: CDR1 MRHNA and CDR2 SNTAGT. V was cut by 0 bases and J by 4 bases, with 13 bases left in between. The CDR3 spans 16 residues. The CDR3 nucleotides are TGTGCCAGCAGTGACTCGAGTCCTGCTCTGTACAATGAGCAGTTCTTC. Protein product: CASSDSSPALYNEQFF.

The chain carries TRBV24-1 and TRBJ1-1; TRBD1 matches 8 bases. Germline lookup yields CDR1 KGHDR and CDR2 SFDVKD. J gave up 5 bases and V 3 bases, and 13 bases lay outside the gene matches. CDR3 size: 17 residues. The CDR3 loop reads CATSDNLDRAGGTEAFF. The CDR3 coding sequence is TGTGCCACCAGTGATAACCTGGACAGGGCAGGGGGGACTGAAGCTTTCTTT.

V and J are TRBV3-1 (or the pseudogene TRBV3-2) and TRBJ2-7; 9 bases match TRBD1. Germline CDR1 LGHDT, CDR2 YNNKEL (reference sequence). V lost 6 bases and J lost 4; bases outside the gene matches: 10. The CDR3 contains 15 residues. As DNA, the CDR3 is TGTGCCAGCAGACCGACAGGGGGAGGTTATTACGAGCAGTACTTC. It translates to CASRPTGGGYYEQYF.

This clone has just a few counts. This rearrangement joins TRBV1 to TRBJ2-3; the DNA was not compared with TRBD2, the D call given in the table. TRBV1 is given as a pseudogene. There are 16 residues in the CDR3. As DNA, the CDR3 is TGCACCAGCAGCCAAGATGCGGGGGGCGGCCCAGATACGCAGTATTTT. This gives the protein CTSSQDAGGGPDTQYF.

The rearrangement joins TRBV28 to TRBJ1-5; 8 bases agree with TRBD1. The CDR3 consists of 15 residues. Looked up from germline, CDR1 is MDHEN and CDR2 is SYDVKM. Trimming took 6 bases from V and 7 from J; bases not matched to a gene: 11. CDR3: CASSLGIRGPQPQHF. CDR3 sequence (DNA): TGTGCCAGCAGCTTAGGTATCAGGGGGCCCCAGCCCCAGCATTTT.

V usage is TRBV27 and J usage is TRBJ2-7; D is undetermined. The germline V and J ends were trimmed by 4 bases and 3 bases, with 10 bases remaining between them. The CDR3 contains 13 residues. The germline V gene encodes CDR1 MNHEY and CDR2 SMNVEV (reference sequence). In DNA, the CDR3 is TGTGCCAGCAGTTCTAACGATGGCTACGAGCAGTACTTC. Its protein product is CASSSNDGYEQYF.

The chain joins TRBV3-1 (or the pseudogene TRBV3-2) to TRBJ2-2; D possibly corresponds to TRBD1 (6 bases). CDR3 length equals 16 residues. From germline, CDR1 is LGHDT and CDR2 YNNKEL (reference sequence). Between the trimmed V and J ends, which lost 4 bases and 3 bases, there was a span of 15 bases. CDR3 DNA: TGTGCCAGCAGCCCGGTTGTGGGGGCCCACACCGGGGAGCTGTTTTTT. Amino acid sequence: CASSPVVGAHTGELFF.

The chain recombines TRBV19 with TRBJ1-5, with TRBD1 matching 7 bases. The J segment lost 0 bases and the V segment lost 5 bases, leaving 10 bases of the junction unmatched. The CDR3 spans 17 residues. The germline V gene has CDR1 LNHDA and CDR2 SQIVND (reference sequence). The CDR3 nucleotides read TGTGCCAGTAGTTCACCGGGACAGTTTTTTAGCAATCAGCCCCAGCATTTT. It yields the protein CASSSPGQFFSNQPQHF.

The chain joins TRBV29-1 to TRBJ1-1, with 7 bases matching TRBD1. V shed 4 bases and J 1 base; nucleotides not matched to a gene: 3. CDR1 is SQVTM and CDR2 is ANQGSEA in the germline V gene. This CDR3 contains 13 residues. This CDR3 is CSVASGGNTEAFF. CDR3 sequence (DNA): TGCAGCGTTGCTTCAGGGGGGAACACTGAAGCTTTCTTT.

V usage is TRBV30 and J usage is TRBJ1-1, with D unclear. CDR3 length equals 13 residues. The V end was cut by 1 base, the J end by 3 bases, with 9 bases between. CDR1 is GTSNPN and CDR2 is SVGIG in the germline V gene (reference sequence). CDR3 DNA sequence: TGTGCCTGGAGTGGGGCGCGGGACACTGAAGCTTTCTTT. Translated, it gives CAWSGARDTEAFF.

At least ten counts were recorded for this clone. The rearrangement uses TRBV10-1 and TRBJ2-7, with D hard to call. Germline V gives CDR1 WNHNN, CDR2 SYGVQD (reference sequence). The V and J ends lost 4 bases and 1 base respectively, with 8 bases between them. This CDR3 has 13 amino acids. CDR3 loop: CASSAPDSYEQYF. CDR3 nucleotides: TGCGCCAGCAGTGCCCCAGATTCCTACGAGCAGTACTTC.

The chain combines TRBV14 with TRBJ1-1; D unclear. The CDR3 loop spans 16 amino acids. The V gene lost 0 bases and the J gene lost 0 bases, with 11 bases spanning the gap. CDR1 and CDR2 from the germline V gene are SGHDN and FVKESK. The chain's CDR3 is CASSQDYGEVNTEAFF. As DNA, the CDR3 is TGTGCCAGCAGCCAAGATTATGGGGAGGTGAACACTGAAGCTTTCTTT.

The rearrangement uses TRBV10-3 and TRBJ1-6; TRBD1 might be the D (5 bases). Germline CDR1 ENHRY, CDR2 SYGVKD. The CDR3 runs to 13 residues. V was cut by 7 bases and J by 8 bases, with 12 bases left in between. The CDR3 bases are TGTGCCATCAACGGACACCAAGATTCACCCCTCCACTTT. It encodes CAINGHQDSPLHF.

This chain links TRBV5-1 with TRBJ1-5; the D gene is possibly TRBD1 (5 bases). Trimming removed 0 bases from V and 6 bases from J, with 16 bases in between. The CDR3 spans 16 residues. Germline V lookup: CDR1 SGHRS, CDR2 YFSETQ. The CDR3 region has the DNA TGCGCCAGCAGCTTGGTAGGGACGGGTAGCGGTCAGCCCCAGCATTTT. As protein: CASSLVGTGSGQPQHF.

On this clone: Other DNA sequences within the sample encode an identical CDR3. The chain carries TRBV5-1 and TRBJ2-7, with TRBD1 matching over 9 bases. There are 14 residues in the CDR3. Germline V gives CDR1 SGHRS, CDR2 YFSETQ. The V segment lost 0 bases and the J segment 4 bases; nucleotides outside the gene matches: 2. CDR3 region: CASSLVQGAYEQYF. In DNA, the CDR3 is TGCGCCAGCAGCTTGGTACAGGGGGCATACGAGCAGTACTTC.

This chain joins TRBV9 and TRBJ2-6; the match to TRBD1 covers 7 bases. The CDR3 extends over 18 amino acids. Trimming cost V 0 bases and J 4 bases; bases outside gene matches: 10. CDR1 and CDR2 (germline): SGDLS, YYNGEE. CDR3 nucleotide sequence: TGTGCCAGCAGCGTAGGGGGGACAGTCGGGCCCGGGGCCAACGTCCTGACTTTC. This codes for CASSVGGTVGPGANVLTF. The full variable domain, in which reference TRBV9 and TRBJ2-6 provide the parts outside the CDR3, is DSGVTQTPKHLITATGQRVTLRCSPRSGDLSVYWYQQSLDQGLQFLIQYYNGEERAKGNILERFSAQQFPDLHSELNLSSLELGDSALYFCASSVGGTVGPGANVLTFGAGSRLTVL.

The V gene is TRBV10-3, the J gene TRBJ1-5; 7 bases match TRBD1. Germline loops: CDR1 ENHRY, CDR2 SYGVKD. With 6 bases clipped from V and 4 bases from J, the junction kept 9 bases outside the gene matches. The CDR3 is 15 amino acids. CDR3 sequence reads: CAISTQGTDNQPQHF. For the CDR3, the DNA is TGTGCCATCAGCACTCAAGGGACAGATAATCAGCCCCAGCATTTT.

The CDR3 bases are TGTGCCAGCAGGGATACAGGGAACAATCAGCCCCAGCATTTT. Amino acids: CASRDTGNNQPQHF. This chain links TRBV2 with TRBJ1-5; D may be TRBD1 (6 bases). The CDR3 totals 14 residues. Germline loops: CDR1 SNHLY, CDR2 FYNNEI. With 6 bases removed from V and 3 bases from J, the gap between germline ends came to 12 bases.

V and J are TRBV6-1 and TRBJ1-6; perhaps TRBD1 as D (5 bases). Trimming removed 1 base from V and 5 bases from J, with 9 bases in between. CDR1 and CDR2 from the germline V gene are MNHNS and SASEGT. The CDR3 has 15 amino acids. DNA for the CDR3: TGTGCCAGCAGTGAAGAGGGAGGGGATAATTCACCCCTCCACTTT. Translation: CASSEEGGDNSPLHF.

The gene calls are TRBV9 and TRBJ2-5, with TRBD2 as a possible D gene (6 bases). Germline CDR1 SGDLS, CDR2 YYNGEE. V was pared by 4 bases and J by 0 bases, with 13 bases between. This CDR3 spans 15 amino acids. The CDR3 DNA sequence: TGTGCCAGCAGCCCCCAGGCGGGGCACCAAGAGACCCAGTACTTC. Translation gives CASSPQAGHQETQYF.

V and J are TRBV12-3 or TRBV12-4 and TRBJ2-2; 7 bases line up with TRBD1. CDR3 length equals 13 residues. V gave up 4 bases and J gave up 6 bases; unmatched junction bases: 2. The CDR3 DNA sequence: TGTGCCAGCAGTTCACAGGGGCCCGGGGAGCTGTTTTTT. Translation: CASSSQGPGELFF.

This sequence joins TRBV30 and TRBJ1-5; 8 bases are shared with TRBD1. The length of the CDR3 is 15 residues. Per the germline V gene, CDR1 is GTSNPN and CDR2 is SVGIG (reference sequence). The trim removed 1 base at V and 2 bases at J, leaving 4 bases unmatched. CDR3 protein: CAWSETGARNQPQHF. CDR3 DNA sequence: TGTGCCTGGAGTGAGACAGGGGCCCGCAATCAGCCCCAGCATTTT.

Only one count was recorded for this clone. V and J are TRBV3-1 (or the pseudogene TRBV3-2) and TRBJ1-1; D is possibly TRBD1 (5 bases). V lost 0 bases, J lost 7 bases, and 15 bases lay in between. The germline CDR1 and CDR2 sequences are LGHDT and YNNKEL (reference sequence). This CDR3 has 15 amino acids. The CDR3 is CASSQDRRRGIEAFF. DNA of the CDR3: TGTGCCAGCAGCCAAGATCGAAGAAGGGGAATTGAAGCTTTCTTT.

This rearrangement joins TRBV4-2 to TRBJ2-7; maybe TRBD2 (6 bases). Germline loops: CDR1 LGHNA, CDR2 YNFKEQ. V lost 3 bases and J 5 bases, leaving 11 bases between the germline ends. This CDR3 region has 13 residues. The CDR3 loop is CASSQRGFDEQYF. The CDR3, as DNA: TGTGCCAGCAGCCAGCGGGGATTTGACGAGCAGTACTTC.

This chain joins TRBV10-3 and TRBJ2-3; the match to TRBD1 covers 9 bases. V dropped 3 bases and J dropped 4; count of bases not matched to a gene: 5. Germline V gives CDR1 ENHRY, CDR2 SYGVKD. This CDR3 is 15 amino acids long. In DNA form, the CDR3 reads TGTGCCATCAGTGAAAGGACAGGGGCGGCAGATACGCAGTATTTT. Its translation is CAISERTGAADTQYF.